Included here is one TCR beta chain sequence, with context. Its antigen is still unknown. This sample was included in a study of response to subunit inactivated influenza vaccine. Study observations and caveats: With each seasonal influenza vaccination, the authors suggested, few new T cells are recruited.

From the RT-PCR reads, TCRdb called clonotypes with MiXCR, one entry per CDR3 protein. The sample has more than 450,000 distinct CDR3 sequences; around 8% are singletons. V lost 0 bases and J lost 0, with 12 bases in between. There are 17 residues in the CDR3. Germline lookup yields CDR1 LGHNA and CDR2 YSLEER. The V and J genes are TRBV4-3 and TRBJ2-1; D gene ambiguous. This receptor was taken from a man between 50 and 75 years old who received an inactivated influenza vaccine. Sequenced here: PBMCs from blood, sampled roughly 24 months after vaccination. The CDR3 DNA sequence: TGCGCCAGCAGCCAAGATGGTGACTCGAGCTCCTACAATGAGCAGTTCTTC. Protein product: CASSQDGDSSSYNEQFF.